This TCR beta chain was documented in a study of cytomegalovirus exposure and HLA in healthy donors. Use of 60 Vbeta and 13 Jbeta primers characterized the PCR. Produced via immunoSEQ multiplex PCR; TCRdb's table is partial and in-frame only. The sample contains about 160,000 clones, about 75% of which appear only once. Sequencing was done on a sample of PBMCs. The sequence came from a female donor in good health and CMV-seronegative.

The CDR3 bases are TGTGCCAGCTCCCGACTAGCGGGAGCTCGCACCGGGGAGCTGTTTTTT. This translates into CASSRLAGARTGELFF. The chain uses TRBV27 and TRBJ2-2, with 12 bases lining up with TRBD2. Looked up from germline, CDR1 is MNHEY and CDR2 is SMNVEV (reference sequence). CDR3 size: 16 residues. V lost 8 bases, J lost 4 bases, and 8 bases stayed unmatched.